This T cell receptor (beta chain) is drawn from a study of T cells in Graves' hyperthyroidism and ophthalmopathy (dated by TCRdb to between 2018 and 2021). With respect to the entire study: Peripheral blood samples were taken at the time of initial diagnosis, prior to any treatment. TCR V-J signatures able to tell the groups apart were searched for in a discovery cohort of approximately 95 patients, of whom more than 40 had Graves' ophthalmopathy and 55 to 60 had stable Graves' hyperthyroidism. An independent validation cohort of 18 to 20 hyperthyroidism patients and 17 patients who later progressed to ophthalmopathy tested prospective prediction of ophthalmopathy. For training and testing, the 100 patients in the discovery cohort were randomly divided in a 7:3 ratio. The study also compared thyroid tissue and blood T-cell repertoires from roughly 6 Graves' hyperthyroidism patients. Following sampling, methimazole starting at 30 mg daily was given to hyperthyroidism patients, and high-dose intravenous methylprednisolone was given to ophthalmopathy patients. The paper reports TCR Vbeta CDR3 sequencing of about 140 peripheral blood samples: some 41 ophthalmopathy, 75 to 80 hyperthyroidism and approximately 17 progressor patients. Summary of the overall study and its limitations: In cross-validation, a model built on a 13 V-J signature told ophthalmopathy apart from stable hyperthyroidism with over 85% sensitivity and around 84% specificity, and in testing the same model reached 80%/75%. In validation, the model predicted progression to ophthalmopathy a median of around six months before onset, with about 70% sensitivity and roughly 73% specificity. Sample size was not statistically predetermined, and investigators were not blinded to group allocation. Blood samples also contained most of the expanded thyroid clonotypes (frequency above 0.001), which suggests that blood repertoires may reflect thyroid immune responses.

Of note for this clonotype: Its target antigen remains unknown. Within one base of it there is no much larger clone, and no base qualities were kept.

Taken from cysteine to phenylalanine, the CDR3 has 13 residues. This entry keeps only the CDR3 DNA: 39 bases, framed from base 1. Trimming at the junction amounts to 3 bases on V and 2 bases on J, and the germline ends lie 8 bases apart. The germline V gene (reference sequence) supplies CDR1 MNHEY and CDR2 SMNVEV. The TCR beta CDR3 regions were amplified from the RNA transcripts. The first round of RT-PCR for the TCR CDR3 was performed with the HTBI primer set and the Qiagen OneStep RT-PCR kit. The libraries were constructed in a second round of multiplex PCR and then size-selected and purified. The libraries were sequenced on an Illumina HiSeq2000 using paired-end 100 bp reads. Processing in the source paper ran as follows. SOAPnuke was used to process the raw data, removing reads that contained adapters or uncalled bases, had a mean Phred below 15, or lacked an exact match to the constant primer or identifier. High-quality paired reads were merged with COPE v1.2.5, and unique nucleotide sequences were defined as clonotypes. Clonotypes were aligned to IMGT TRBV, TRBD and TRBJ reference segments using MiTCR v1.1. The analysis included only V-J combinations with a frequency above 0.0001, which together covered 99% to 99.2% of the repertoires. A TCS score was defined as the ratio of F50 (clonal expansion) to E x V (chaos), with BLOSUM62-based TCRdist applied between CDR3 peptides within each V-J. Welch's t-statistics and random forest reduced roughly 530 V-J features to 13, which were used in a naive Bayes classifier (R e1071). The public reads were run again by TCRdb, first through fastp at Q25 and then through MiXCR, and only productive beta chains were kept. All rows with the same CDR3 protein become a single entry with the most common DNA and genes. V and J calls and clone size were set by TCRdb, not the authors. The table for this sample lists about 210,000 distinct CDR3 sequences; roughly 17% of them were counted only once. The biggest ten clones account for roughly 50% of the sample.

Stable Graves' hyperthyroidism was defined as the absence of progression to ophthalmopathy over 18 months of follow-up. Hyperthyroidism patients were newly diagnosed, with disease duration under 2 months, and aged 18 to 65 years. Patients with uncontrolled infections, other autoimmune diseases, pregnancy or lactation were excluded. Diagnoses were established on the basis of clinical symptoms, serum thyroxine and TRAb, thyroid ultrasound, and orbital computed tomography. PBMCs were isolated from about 9 ml of fresh peripheral blood by Ficoll-Paque density gradient centrifugation. Total RNA was extracted with Trizol reagent, and quality was checked on an Agilent 2100 Bioanalyzer.

The receptor was derived from a man aged 50-59 years with Graves' hyperthyroidism. The sequenced material came from blood. The chain is encoded by TRBV27 joined to TRBJ2-7; the D gene remains uncertain. The CDR3 protein: CASSLADTYEQYF. The nucleotide sequence is given as TGTGCCAGCAGTTTGGCAGACACCTACGAGCAGTACTTC.